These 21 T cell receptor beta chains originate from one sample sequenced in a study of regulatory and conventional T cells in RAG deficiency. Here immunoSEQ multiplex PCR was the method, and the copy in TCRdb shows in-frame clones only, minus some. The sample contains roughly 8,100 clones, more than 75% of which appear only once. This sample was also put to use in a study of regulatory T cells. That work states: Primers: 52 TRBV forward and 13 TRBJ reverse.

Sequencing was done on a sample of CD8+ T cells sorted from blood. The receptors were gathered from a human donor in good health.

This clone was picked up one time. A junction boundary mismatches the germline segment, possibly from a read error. This chain's CDR3 is CASSEFLSRDNEAFF. The CDR3, as DNA: TGTGCCAGCAGTGAATTTTTGAGTCGGGACAATGAAGCTTTCTTT. This chain uses TRBV10-3 with TRBJ1-1; tentatively, D is TRBD1 (6 bases). This CDR3 spans 15 amino acids. Germline-derived CDR1 and CDR2 are ENHRY and SYGVKD.

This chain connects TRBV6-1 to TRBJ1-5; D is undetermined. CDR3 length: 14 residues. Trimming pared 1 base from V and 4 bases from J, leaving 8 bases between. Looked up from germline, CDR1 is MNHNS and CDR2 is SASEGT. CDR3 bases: TGTGCCAGCAGTGAAGTCCCAGTTAATCAGCCCCAGCATTTT. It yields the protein CASSEVPVNQPQHF.

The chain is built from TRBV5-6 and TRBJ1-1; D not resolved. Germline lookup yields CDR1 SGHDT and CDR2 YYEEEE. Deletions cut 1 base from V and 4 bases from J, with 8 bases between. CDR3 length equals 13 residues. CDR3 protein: CASSLRGRTEAFF. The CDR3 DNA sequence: TGTGCCAGCAGCTTGCGGGGTCGCACTGAAGCTTTCTTT.

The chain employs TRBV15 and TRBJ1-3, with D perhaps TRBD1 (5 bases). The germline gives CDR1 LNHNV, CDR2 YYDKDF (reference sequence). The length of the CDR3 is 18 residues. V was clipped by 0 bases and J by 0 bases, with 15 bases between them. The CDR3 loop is CATSREVRGNISGNTIYF. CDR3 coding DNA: TGTGCCACCAGCAGAGAAGTTCGGGGGAATATCTCTGGAAACACCATATATTTT.

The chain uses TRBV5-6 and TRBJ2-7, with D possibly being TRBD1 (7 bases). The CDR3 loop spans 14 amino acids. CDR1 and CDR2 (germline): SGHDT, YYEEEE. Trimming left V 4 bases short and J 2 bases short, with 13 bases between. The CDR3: CASSNRGLTYEQYF. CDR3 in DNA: TGTGCCAGCAGCAACAGGGGACTCACCTACGAGCAGTACTTC.

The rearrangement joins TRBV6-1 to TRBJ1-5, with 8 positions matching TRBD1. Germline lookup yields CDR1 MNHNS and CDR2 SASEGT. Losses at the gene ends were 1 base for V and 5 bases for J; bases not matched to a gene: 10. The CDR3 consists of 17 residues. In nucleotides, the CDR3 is TGTGCCAGCAGTGAAGATCCCCCACAGGGGGGTTATCAGCCCCAGCATTTT. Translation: CASSEDPPQGGYQPQHF.

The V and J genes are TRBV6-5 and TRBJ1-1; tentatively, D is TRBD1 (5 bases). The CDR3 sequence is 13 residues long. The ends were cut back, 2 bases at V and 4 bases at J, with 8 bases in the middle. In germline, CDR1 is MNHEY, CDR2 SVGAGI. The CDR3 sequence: CASSYGGTTEAFF. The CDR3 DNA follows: TGTGCCAGCAGTTACGGGGGTACCACTGAAGCTTTCTTT.

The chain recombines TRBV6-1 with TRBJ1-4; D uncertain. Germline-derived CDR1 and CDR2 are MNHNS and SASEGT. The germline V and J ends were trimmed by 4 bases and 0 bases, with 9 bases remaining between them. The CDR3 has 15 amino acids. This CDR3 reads CASSVSPATNEKLFF. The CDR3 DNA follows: TGTGCCAGCAGTGTTTCCCCCGCAACTAATGAAAAACTGTTTTTT.

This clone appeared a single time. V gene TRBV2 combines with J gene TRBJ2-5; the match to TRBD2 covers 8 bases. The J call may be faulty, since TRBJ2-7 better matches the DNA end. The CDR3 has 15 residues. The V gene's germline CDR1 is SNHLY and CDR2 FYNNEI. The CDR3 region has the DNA TGTGCCAGCACGGTAAAGAACGGGGGGGCTTACGAGCAGTACTTC. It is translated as CASTVKNGGAYEQYF.

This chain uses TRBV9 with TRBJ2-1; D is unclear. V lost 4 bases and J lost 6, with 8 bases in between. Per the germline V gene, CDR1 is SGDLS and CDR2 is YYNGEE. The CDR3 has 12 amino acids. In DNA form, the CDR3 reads TGTGCCAGCAGCTCCATAGGCAATGAGCAGTTCTTC. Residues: CASSSIGNEQFF.

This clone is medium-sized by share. The DNA for the CDR3 is TGTGCCTGGAGTGCACTAGCGGGGGACCAAGAGACCCAGTACTTC. It specifies CAWSALAGDQETQYF. The J gene is TRBJ2-5, the V gene TRBV30; 11 bases map to TRBD2. The CDR3 runs 15 residues. With V trimmed by 1 base and J by 0 bases, 1 base remained unmatched. Germline loops: CDR1 GTSNPN, CDR2 SVGIG (reference sequence).

The CDR3 loop reads CASSDTSDYNEQFF. In DNA form, the CDR3 reads TGTGCCAGCAGCGACACTAGCGACTACAATGAGCAGTTCTTC. This rearrangement joins TRBV11-2 to TRBJ2-1, with 7 bases lining up with TRBD2. The CDR3 spans 14 residues. V dropped 5 bases and J dropped 3; count of bases not matched to a gene: 4. The V gene's germline CDR1 is SGHAT and CDR2 FQNNGV.

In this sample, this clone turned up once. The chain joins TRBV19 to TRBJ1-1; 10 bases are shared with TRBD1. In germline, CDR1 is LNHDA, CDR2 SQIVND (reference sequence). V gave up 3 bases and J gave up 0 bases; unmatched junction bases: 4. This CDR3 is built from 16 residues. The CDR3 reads CASSIGDRGLNTEAFF. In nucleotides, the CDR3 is TGTGCCAGTAGTATCGGGGACAGGGGCCTGAACACTGAAGCTTTCTTT. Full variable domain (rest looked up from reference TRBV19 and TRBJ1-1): DGGITQSPKYLFRKEGQNVTLSCEQNLNHDAMYWYRQDPGQGLRLIYYSQIVNDFQKGDIAEGYSVSREKKESFPLTVTSAQKNPTAFYLCASSIGDRGLNTEAFFGQGTRLTVV.

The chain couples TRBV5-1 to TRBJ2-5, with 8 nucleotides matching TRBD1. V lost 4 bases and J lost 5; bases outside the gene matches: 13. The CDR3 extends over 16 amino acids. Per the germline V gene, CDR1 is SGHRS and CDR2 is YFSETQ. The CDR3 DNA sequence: TGCGCCAGCAGCGCAGGGGGCGGGACGGATAGTGAGACCCAGTACTTC. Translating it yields CASSAGGGTDSETQYF.

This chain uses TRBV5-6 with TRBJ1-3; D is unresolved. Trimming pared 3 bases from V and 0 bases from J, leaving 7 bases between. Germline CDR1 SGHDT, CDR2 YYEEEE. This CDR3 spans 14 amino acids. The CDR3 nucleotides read TGTGCCAGCAGCTCCATAGACTCTGGAAACACCATATATTTT. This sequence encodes CASSSIDSGNTIYF.

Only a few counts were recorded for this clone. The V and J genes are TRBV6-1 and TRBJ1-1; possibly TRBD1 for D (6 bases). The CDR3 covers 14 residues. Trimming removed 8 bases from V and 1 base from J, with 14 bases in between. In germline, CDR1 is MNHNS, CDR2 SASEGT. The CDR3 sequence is CASGARGWNTEAFF. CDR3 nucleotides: TGTGCCAGCGGCGCCAGGGGTTGGAACACTGAAGCTTTCTTT.

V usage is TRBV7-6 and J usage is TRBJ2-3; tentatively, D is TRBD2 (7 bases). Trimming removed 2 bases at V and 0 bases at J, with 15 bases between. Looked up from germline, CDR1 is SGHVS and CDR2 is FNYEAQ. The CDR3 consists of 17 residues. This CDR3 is CASSLNGGGGSTDTQYF. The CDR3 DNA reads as TGTGCCAGCAGCTTAAACGGGGGCGGGGGAAGCACAGATACGCAGTATTTT.

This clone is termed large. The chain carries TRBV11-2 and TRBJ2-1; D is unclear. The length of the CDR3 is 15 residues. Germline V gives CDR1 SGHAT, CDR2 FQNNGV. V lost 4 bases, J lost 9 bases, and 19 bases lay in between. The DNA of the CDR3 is TGTGCCAGCAGCTCCCCTTCGTCAGGATTTGGTGAGCAGTTCTTC. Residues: CASSSPSSGFGEQFF.

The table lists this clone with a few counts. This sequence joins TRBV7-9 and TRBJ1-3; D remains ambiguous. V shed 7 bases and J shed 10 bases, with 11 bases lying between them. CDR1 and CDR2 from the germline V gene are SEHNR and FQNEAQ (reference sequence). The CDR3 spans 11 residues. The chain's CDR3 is CASTPRLTIYF. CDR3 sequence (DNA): TGTGCCAGCACCCCACGTTTAACCATATATTTT.

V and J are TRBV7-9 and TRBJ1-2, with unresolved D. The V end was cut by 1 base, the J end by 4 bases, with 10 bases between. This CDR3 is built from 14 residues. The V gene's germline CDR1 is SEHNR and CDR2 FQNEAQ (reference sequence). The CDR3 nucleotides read TGTGCCAGCAGCTTAGTATCCGGAGTCTATGGCTACACCTTC. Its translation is CASSLVSGVYGYTF. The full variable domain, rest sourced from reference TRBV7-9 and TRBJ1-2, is DTGVSQNPRHKITKRGQNVTFRCDPISEHNRLYWYRQTLGQGPEFLTYFQNEAQLEKSRLLSDRFSAERPKGSFSTLEIQRTEQGDSAMYLCASSLVSGVYGYTFGSGTRLTVV.

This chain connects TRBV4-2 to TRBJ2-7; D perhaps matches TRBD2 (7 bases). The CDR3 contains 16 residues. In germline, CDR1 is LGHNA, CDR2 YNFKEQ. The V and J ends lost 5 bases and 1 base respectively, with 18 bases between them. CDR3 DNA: TGTGCCAGCAGCGGGAGGGGGACCAGCTTTTCCTACGAGCAGTACTTC. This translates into CASSGRGTSFSYEQYF.